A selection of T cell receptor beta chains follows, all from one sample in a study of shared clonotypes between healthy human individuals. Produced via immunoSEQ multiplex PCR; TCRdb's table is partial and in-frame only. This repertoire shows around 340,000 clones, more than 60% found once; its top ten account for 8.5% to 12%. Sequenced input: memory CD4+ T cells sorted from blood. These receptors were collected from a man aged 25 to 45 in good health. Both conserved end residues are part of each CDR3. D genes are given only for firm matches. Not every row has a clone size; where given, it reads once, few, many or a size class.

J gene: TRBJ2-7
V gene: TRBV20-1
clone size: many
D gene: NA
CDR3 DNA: TGCAGTGCTAGAGACTACGAGCAGTACTTC
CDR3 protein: CSARDYEQYF

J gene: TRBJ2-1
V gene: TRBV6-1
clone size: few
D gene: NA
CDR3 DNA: TGTGCCAGCAAAAGGGCGAACGGACTCAATGAGCAGTTCTTC
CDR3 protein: CASKRANGLNEQFF

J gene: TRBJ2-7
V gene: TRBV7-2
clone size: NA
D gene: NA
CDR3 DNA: TGTGCCAGCAGCTTAGGTCCGACCTCCTACGAGCAGTACTTC
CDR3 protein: CASSLGPTSYEQYF

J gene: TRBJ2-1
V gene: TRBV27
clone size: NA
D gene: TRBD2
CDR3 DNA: TGTGCCAGCAGTCACAACCAGGGACTAGCGGGAGGGTTTCAGTTCTTC
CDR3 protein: CASSHNQGLAGGFQFF

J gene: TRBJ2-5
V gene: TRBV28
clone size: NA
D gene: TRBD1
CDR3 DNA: TGTGCCAGCAGTTTATTGGGACAGGGGTACGGGGTTAAAGAGACCCAGTACTTC
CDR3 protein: CASSLLGQGYGVKETQYF

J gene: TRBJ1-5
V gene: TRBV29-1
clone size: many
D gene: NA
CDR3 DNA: TGCAGCGTTGTCCCCGGCCCTGACCGCAATCAGCCCCAGCATTTT
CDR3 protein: CSVVPGPDRNQPQHF

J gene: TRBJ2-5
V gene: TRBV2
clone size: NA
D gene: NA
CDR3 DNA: TGTGCCAGCAGCAAGGACTTTAACCAAGAGACCCAGTACTTC
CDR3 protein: CASSKDFNQETQYF

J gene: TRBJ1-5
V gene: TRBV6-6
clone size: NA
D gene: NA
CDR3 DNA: TGTGCCAGCAGTCGGGACCGGGGACCGCAGCATTTT
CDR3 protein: CASSRDRGPQHF

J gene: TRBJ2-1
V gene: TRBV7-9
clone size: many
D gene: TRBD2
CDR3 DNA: TGTGCCAGCAGCTTGAGAGCGGGAGGCGATGATGAGCAGTTCTTC
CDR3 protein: CASSLRAGGDDEQFF

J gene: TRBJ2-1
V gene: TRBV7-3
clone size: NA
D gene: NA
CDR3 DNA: TGTGCCAGCAGCTTAAGTGGGACCAGCTACAATGAGCAGTTCTTC
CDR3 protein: CASSLSGTSYNEQFF

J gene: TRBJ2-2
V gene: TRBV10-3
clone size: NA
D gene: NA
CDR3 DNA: TGTGCCATCAGTGAGTCGAGGGCGCGGACCGGGGAGCTGTTTTTT
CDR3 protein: CAISESRARTGELFF

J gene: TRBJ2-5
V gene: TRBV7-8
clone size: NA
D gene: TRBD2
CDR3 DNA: TGTGCCAGCAGCAATGTAGCGGGAGGGATCCGAGAGACCCAGTACTTC
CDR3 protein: CASSNVAGGIRETQYF

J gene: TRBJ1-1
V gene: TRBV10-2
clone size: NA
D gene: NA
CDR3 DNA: TGCGCCAGCGGCCACCGAGGGGCTGAAGCTTTCTTT
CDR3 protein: CASGHRGAEAFF

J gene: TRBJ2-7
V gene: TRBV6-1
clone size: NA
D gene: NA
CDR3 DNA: TGTGCCAGCAGCGCCAGTCTGAACTCCTACGAGCAGTACTTC
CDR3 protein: CASSASLNSYEQYF

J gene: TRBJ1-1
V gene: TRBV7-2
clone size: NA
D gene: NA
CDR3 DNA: TGTGCCAGCAGCTTAAGAAGATCCACTGAAGCTTTCTTT
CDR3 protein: CASSLRRSTEAFF

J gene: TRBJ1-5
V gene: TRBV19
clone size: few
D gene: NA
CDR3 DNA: TGTGCCAGTAGTTCGCGGCCCGATCAGCCCCAGCATTTT
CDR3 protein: CASSSRPDQPQHF

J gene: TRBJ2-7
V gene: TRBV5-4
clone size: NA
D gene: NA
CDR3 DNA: TGTGCCAGCAGCGTAGGGTCCCGAACTTACGAGCAGTACTTC
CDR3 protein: CASSVGSRTYEQYF

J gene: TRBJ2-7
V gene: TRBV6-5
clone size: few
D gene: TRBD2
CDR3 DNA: TGTGCCAGCAGTTACTCTGGACTAGCCCCCGGGGAGCAGTACTTC
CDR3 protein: CASSYSGLAPGEQYF

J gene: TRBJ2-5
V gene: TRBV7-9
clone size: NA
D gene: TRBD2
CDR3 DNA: TGTGCCAGCAGCCGACTAGCGGGGGCAGAGACCCAGTACTTC
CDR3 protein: CASSRLAGAETQYF

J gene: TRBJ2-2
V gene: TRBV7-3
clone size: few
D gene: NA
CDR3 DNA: TGTGCCAGCAGGGGAGCCGGACTGATAAACACCGGGGAGCTGTTTTTT
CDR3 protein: CASRGAGLINTGELFF

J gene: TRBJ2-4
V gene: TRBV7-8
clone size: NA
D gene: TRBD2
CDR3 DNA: TGTGCCAGCAGCTTGAGTGCGCTAGCGGGGTTCCTAGCCAAAAACATTCAGTACTTC
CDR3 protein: CASSLSALAGFLAKNIQYF

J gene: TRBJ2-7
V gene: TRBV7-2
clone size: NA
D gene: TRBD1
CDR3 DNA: TGTGCCAGCAGGACGGACAGGATCTCCTACGAGCAGTACTTC
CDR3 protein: CASRTDRISYEQYF

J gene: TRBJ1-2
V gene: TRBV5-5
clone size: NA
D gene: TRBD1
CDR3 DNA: TGTGCCAGCAGCACGGACAGGGAAGGATCCTATGGCTACACCTTC
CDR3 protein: CASSTDREGSYGYTF

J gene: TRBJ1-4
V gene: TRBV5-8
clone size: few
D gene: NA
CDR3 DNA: TGTGCCAGCAGGCGACGGTTTAATGAAAAACTGTTTTTT
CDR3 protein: CASRRRFNEKLFF

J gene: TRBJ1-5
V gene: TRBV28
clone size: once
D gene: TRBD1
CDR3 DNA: TGTGCCAGCAGACCCGGGGGGACAGGGGGCCTGAATCAGCCCCAGCATTTT
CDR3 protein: CASRPGGTGGLNQPQHF

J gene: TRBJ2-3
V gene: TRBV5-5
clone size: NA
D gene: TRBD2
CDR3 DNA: TGTGCCAGCAGCTTGAAGTGGTCTAGCGGTTACACAGATACGCAGTATTTT
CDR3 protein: CASSLKWSSGYTDTQYF

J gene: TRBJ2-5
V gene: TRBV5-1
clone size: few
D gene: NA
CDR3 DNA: TGCGCCAGCAGCTCCCTAGGGGGGGAGACCCAGTACTTC
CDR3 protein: CASSSLGGETQYF

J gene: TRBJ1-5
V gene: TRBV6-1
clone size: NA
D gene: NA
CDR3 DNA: TGTGCCAGCAGTGAAGGGCAGGCGGCAGACTTATGGAATCAGCCCCAGCATTTT
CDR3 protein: CASSEGQAADLWNQPQHF

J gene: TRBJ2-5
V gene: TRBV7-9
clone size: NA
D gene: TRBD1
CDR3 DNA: TGTGCCAGCAGCTTAGCGACAGGGGGTCAAGAGACCCAGTACTTC
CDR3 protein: CASSLATGGQETQYF

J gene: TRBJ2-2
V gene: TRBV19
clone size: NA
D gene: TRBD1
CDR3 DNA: TGTGCCAGACAACTTGGGACAGGGGAAGGCGGGGAGCTGTTTTTT
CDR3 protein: CARQLGTGEGGELFF

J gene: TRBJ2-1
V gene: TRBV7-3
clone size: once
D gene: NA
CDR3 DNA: TGTGCCAGCACCCCCGGGGGTGTAGATGAGCAGTTCTTC
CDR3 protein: CASTPGGVDEQFF

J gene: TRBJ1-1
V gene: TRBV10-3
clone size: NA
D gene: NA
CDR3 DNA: TGTGCCATCAGGATGGTAGACAGATCGGGTGAAGCTTTCTTT
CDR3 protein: CAIRMVDRSGEAFF

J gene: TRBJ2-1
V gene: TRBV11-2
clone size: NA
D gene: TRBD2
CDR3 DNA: TGTGCCAGCAGCTTAAGTCCCGGACTAGCGGGAAGGCCCAATGAGCAGTTCTTC
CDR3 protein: CASSLSPGLAGRPNEQFF

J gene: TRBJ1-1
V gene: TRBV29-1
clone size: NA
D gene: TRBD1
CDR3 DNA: TGCAGCGTAAGACAGGGGGCGAACACTGAAGCTTTCTTT
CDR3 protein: CSVRQGANTEAFF

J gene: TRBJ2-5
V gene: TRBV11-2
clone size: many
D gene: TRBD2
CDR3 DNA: TGTGCCAGCAGCCGCTCGGCTAGCGGGGTTCAAGAGACCCAGTACTTC
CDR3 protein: CASSRSASGVQETQYF

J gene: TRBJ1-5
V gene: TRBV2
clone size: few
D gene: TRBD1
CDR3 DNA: TGTGCCAGCAGTGCGGGACAGTGGGATCAGCCCCAGCATTTT
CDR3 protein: CASSAGQWDQPQHF